These 14 T cell receptor beta chains were sequenced from one sample in a study of graft-versus-host responses after intestinal transplantation. The data were produced by immunoSEQ multiplex PCR, yet TCRdb's version contains in-frame clones alone and is incomplete. The repertoire has under 95,000 clones, around 83% of them found once; the top ten carry approximately 0.84%. Antigens of these TCRs are unknown. Specimen: unstimulated CD4+ T cells sorted from spleen or lymph node cells, collected before intestinal transplant. These receptors originate from a human donor who received an intestinal transplant.

The sample holds a few counts of this clone. In DNA form, the CDR3 reads TGTGCCTGGGGACAGGGTTTACCTGGAAACACCATATATTTT. Amino acids: CAWGQGLPGNTIYF. J is TRBJ1-3 and V is TRBV30, with 8 bases that match TRBD1. With V trimmed by 5 bases and J by 2 bases, 5 bases remained unmatched. Germline V gene data show CDR1 as GTSNPN and CDR2 as SVGIG (reference sequence). CDR3 length: 14 residues.

The J gene is TRBJ2-2, the V gene TRBV5-4, with 7 positions matching TRBD2. J was trimmed by 1 base and V by 2 bases; bases with no gene match: 2. Looked up from germline, CDR1 is SGHNT and CDR2 is YYREEE (reference sequence). The CDR3 is made up of 15 amino acids. CDR3 sequence (DNA): TGTGCCAGCAGCTTTGGGGGGGGGAACACCGGGGAGCTGTTTTTT. Encoded protein: CASSFGGGNTGELFF.

The chain combines TRBV2 with TRBJ1-1, with 7 bases that match TRBD1. Germline loops: CDR1 SNHLY, CDR2 FYNNEI. This CDR3 spans 16 amino acids. V shed 0 bases, J shed 5 bases, and the junction held 9 bases outside the gene matches. CDR3: CASSEALRGRGTEAFF. DNA for the CDR3: TGTGCCAGCAGTGAAGCGCTTAGAGGCAGGGGGACTGAAGCTTTCTTT.

This clone came up once. CDR3: CSGHDGQLQYF. Here the CDR3 DNA reads TGCAGTGGCCACGACGGACAGCTGCAGTATTTT. This chain uses TRBV20-1 with TRBJ2-3; maybe TRBD1 (6 bases). Germline CDR1 DFQATT, CDR2 SNEGSKA (reference sequence). V gave up 7 bases and J gave up 11 bases, with 16 bases separating them. This CDR3 contains 11 residues.

The chain carries TRBV5-1 and TRBJ1-2; tentatively, D is TRBD1 (6 bases). The V gene lost 0 bases and the J gene lost 2 bases, with 8 bases spanning the gap. This CDR3 region has 14 residues. CDR1 and CDR2 from the germline V gene are SGHRS and YFSETQ. DNA for the CDR3: TGCGCCAGCAGCTTGGGAGGGACAAACTATGGCTACACCTTC. It codes for CASSLGGTNYGYTF.

The V call is TRBV10-1, the J call TRBJ2-4, with 8 bases matching TRBD1. The CDR3 runs 16 residues. CDR1 is WNHNN and CDR2 is SYGVQD in the germline V gene (reference sequence). V gave up 0 bases and J gave up 6 bases; unmatched junction bases: 7. The CDR3 DNA reads TGCGCCAGCAGTGAGTCCCCCACGGACAGGGTAAACATTCAGTACTTC. Encoded protein: CASSESPTDRVNIQYF.

A single count supports this clone. The chain has TRBV28 and TRBJ2-7; D call uncertain. The germline V gene has CDR1 MDHEN and CDR2 SYDVKM. V was shortened by 3 bases and J by 1 base, with 16 bases between the two germline ends. CDR3 length: 16 residues. CDR3: CASSFYSPAASYEQYF. As DNA, the CDR3 is TGTGCCAGCAGTTTCTACTCCCCCGCGGCTTCCTACGAGCAGTACTTC.

This chain connects TRBV11-3 to TRBJ2-7; weak D call: TRBD1 (5 bases). The CDR3 sequence is 16 residues long. Germline lookup yields CDR1 SGHNT and CDR2 YENEEA. V was cut by 3 bases and J by 0 bases, with 15 bases left in between. The CDR3 DNA reads as TGTGCCAGCAGCTTCGACGACAGATCGCCCTCCTACGAGCAGTACTTC. Translated: CASSFDDRSPSYEQYF.

The chain employs TRBV19 and TRBJ2-3; TRBD1 matches 7 bases. Per the germline V gene, CDR1 is LNHDA and CDR2 is SQIVND (reference sequence). Trimming removed 4 bases from V and 10 bases from J; junction bases left unmatched: 8. CDR3 size: 13 residues. CDR3 DNA: TGTGCCAGTAGTACACTCGACAGGGTGGCGCAGTATTTT. Protein: CASSTLDRVAQYF.

J is TRBJ2-4 and V is TRBV18; 7 bases are shared with TRBD1. This CDR3 contains 16 residues. After removal of 1 base from V and 3 bases from J, the junction contained 6 bases not matched to a gene. Germline CDR1 and CDR2: KGHSH and LQKENI. Here the CDR3 reads CASSPRQGDGKNIQYF. For the CDR3, the DNA is TGTGCCAGCTCACCACGTCAGGGGGACGGCAAAAACATTCAGTACTTC. The full variable domain, its missing parts supplied by reference TRBV18 and TRBJ2-4, is NAGVMQNPRHLVRRRGQEARLRCSPMKGHSHVYWYRQLPEEGLKFMVYLQKENIIDESGMPKERFSAEFPKEGPSILRIQQVVRGDSAAYFCASSPRQGDGKNIQYFGAGTRLSVL.

The chain uses TRBV5-1 and TRBJ2-5, with a possible D match to TRBD2 (6 bases). V was trimmed by 0 bases and J by 5 bases, leaving 11 bases between them. The CDR3 is 14 residues long. CDR1 and CDR2 (germline): SGHRS, YFSETQ. The CDR3 DNA is TGCGCCAGCAGCTTGGGGACTAATCTGGAGACCCAGTACTTC. The encoded protein is CASSLGTNLETQYF.

V is TRBV7-9 and J is TRBJ2-3, with D maybe TRBD2 (6 bases). CDR1 SEHNR and CDR2 FQNEAQ come from the germline V gene (reference sequence). The CDR3 spans 16 residues. V was clipped by 6 bases and J by 4 bases, with 20 bases between them. This CDR3 reads CASRSGVNFRADTQYF. The CDR3 DNA follows: TGTGCCAGCAGGTCGGGGGTAAATTTCAGGGCAGATACGCAGTATTTT.

The chain couples TRBV28 to TRBJ1-3, with 8 positions matching TRBD1. Germline V gene data show CDR1 as MDHEN and CDR2 as SYDVKM. With V trimmed by 3 bases and J by 1 base, 11 bases remained unmatched. The CDR3 totals 18 residues. The CDR3 DNA reads as TGTGCCAGCAGTTTGAGCGGGACAGGTGGCCTTTCTGGAAACACCATATATTTT. Amino acid sequence: CASSLSGTGGLSGNTIYF.

The V call is TRBV19, the J call TRBJ1-2, with a possible D match to TRBD1 (5 bases). This CDR3 spans 15 amino acids. Germline V gives CDR1 LNHDA, CDR2 SQIVND (reference sequence). Deletions cut 8 bases from V and 4 bases from J, with 20 bases between. CDR3 protein: CASSPAGGSLYGYTF. Written as DNA, the CDR3 is TGTGCCAGTTCTCCCGCCGGGGGGAGCCTCTATGGCTACACCTTC.